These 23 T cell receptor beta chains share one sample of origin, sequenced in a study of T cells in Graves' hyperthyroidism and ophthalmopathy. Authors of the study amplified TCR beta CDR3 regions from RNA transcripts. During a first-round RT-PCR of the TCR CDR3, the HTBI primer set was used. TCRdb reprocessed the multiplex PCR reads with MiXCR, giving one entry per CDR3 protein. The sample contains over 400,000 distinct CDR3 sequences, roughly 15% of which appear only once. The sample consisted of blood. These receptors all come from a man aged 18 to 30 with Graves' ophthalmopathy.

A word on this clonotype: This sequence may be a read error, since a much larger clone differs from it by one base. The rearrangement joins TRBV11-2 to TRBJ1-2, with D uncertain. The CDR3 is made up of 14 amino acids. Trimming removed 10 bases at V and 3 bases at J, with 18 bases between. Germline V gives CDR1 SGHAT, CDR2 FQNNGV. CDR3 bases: TGTGCCAACACCCCGGATATCTGGGACTATGGCTACACCTTC. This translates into CANTPDIWDYGYTF. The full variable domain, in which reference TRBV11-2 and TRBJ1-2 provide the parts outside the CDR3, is EAGVAQSPRYKIIEKRQSVAFWCNPISGHATLYWYQQILGQGPKLLIQFQNNGVVDDSQLPKDRFSAERLKGVDSTLKIQPAKLEDSAVYLCANTPDIWDYGYTFGSGTRLTVV.

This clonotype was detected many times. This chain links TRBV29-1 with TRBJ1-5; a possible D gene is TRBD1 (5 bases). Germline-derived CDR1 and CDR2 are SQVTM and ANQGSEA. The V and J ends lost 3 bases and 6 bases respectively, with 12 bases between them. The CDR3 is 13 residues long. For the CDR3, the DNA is TGCAGCGTTGAGGTACAGGAGGGTCAGCCCCAGCATTTT. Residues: CSVEVQEGQPQHF.

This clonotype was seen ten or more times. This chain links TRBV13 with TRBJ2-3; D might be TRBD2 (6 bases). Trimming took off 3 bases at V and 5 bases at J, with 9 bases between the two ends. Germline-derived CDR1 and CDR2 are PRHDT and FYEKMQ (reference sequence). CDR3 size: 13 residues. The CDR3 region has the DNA TGTGCCAGCAGCTTCAACGGGGGAGATACGCAGTATTTT. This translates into CASSFNGGDTQYF. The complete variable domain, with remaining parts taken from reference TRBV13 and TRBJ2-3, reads AAGVIQSPRHLIKEKRETATLKCYPIPRHDTVYWYQQGPGQDPQFLISFYEKMQSDKGSIPDRFSAQQFSDYHSELNMSSLELGDSALYFCASSFNGGDTQYFGPGTRLTVL.

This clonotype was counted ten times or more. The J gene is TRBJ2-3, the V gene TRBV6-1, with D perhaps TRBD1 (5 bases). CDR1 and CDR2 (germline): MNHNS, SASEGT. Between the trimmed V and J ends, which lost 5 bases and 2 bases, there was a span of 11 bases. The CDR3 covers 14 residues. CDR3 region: CASSYQGFTDTQYF. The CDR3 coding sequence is TGTGCCAGCAGTTATCAGGGATTCACAGATACGCAGTATTTT.

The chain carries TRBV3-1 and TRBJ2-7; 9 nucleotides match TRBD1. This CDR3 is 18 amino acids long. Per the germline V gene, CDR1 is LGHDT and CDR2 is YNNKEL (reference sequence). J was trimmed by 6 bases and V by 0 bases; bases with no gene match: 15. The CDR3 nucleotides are TGTGCCAGCAGCCAAGAAAGGCCGGGACAGGGAATCCCCGGCGAGCAGTACTTC. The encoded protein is CASSQERPGQGIPGEQYF.

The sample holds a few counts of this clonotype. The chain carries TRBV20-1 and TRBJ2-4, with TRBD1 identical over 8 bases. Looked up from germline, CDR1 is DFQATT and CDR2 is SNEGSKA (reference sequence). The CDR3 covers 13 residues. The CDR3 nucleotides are TGCAGAAGAGGACAGGGCGGTTTTAACATTCAGTACTTC. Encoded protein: CRRGQGGFNIQYF.

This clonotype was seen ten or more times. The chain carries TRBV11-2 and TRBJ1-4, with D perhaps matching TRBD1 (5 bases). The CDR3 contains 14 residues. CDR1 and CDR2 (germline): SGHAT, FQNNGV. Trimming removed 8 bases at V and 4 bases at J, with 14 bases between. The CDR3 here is CASGGGKDNEKLFF. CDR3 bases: TGTGCCAGCGGCGGGGGAAAAGATAATGAAAAACTGTTTTTT.

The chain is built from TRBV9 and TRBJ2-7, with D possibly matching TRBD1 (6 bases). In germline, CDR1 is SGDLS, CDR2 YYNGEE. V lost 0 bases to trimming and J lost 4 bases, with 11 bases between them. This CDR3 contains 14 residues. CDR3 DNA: TGTGCCAGCAGCGTAGGGTCGGGGACATACGAGCAGTACTTC. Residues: CASSVGSGTYEQYF.

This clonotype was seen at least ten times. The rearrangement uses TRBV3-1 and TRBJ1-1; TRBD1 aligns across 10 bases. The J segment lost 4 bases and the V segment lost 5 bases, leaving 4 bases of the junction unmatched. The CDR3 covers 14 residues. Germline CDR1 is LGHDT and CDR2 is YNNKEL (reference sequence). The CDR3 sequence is CASSYRQGATEAFF. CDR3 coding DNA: TGTGCCAGCAGCTATCGACAGGGGGCCACTGAAGCTTTCTTT.

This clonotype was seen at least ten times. This CDR3 is CASSPQGTSGAGTQYF. The CDR3 DNA reads as TGTGCCAGCTCACCCCAAGGGACTAGCGGGGCAGGGACCCAGTACTTC. This chain connects TRBV7-2 to TRBJ2-5; TRBD2 aligns across 13 bases. V was clipped by 8 bases and J by 7 bases; unmatched bases: 13. Looked up from germline, CDR1 is SGHTA and CDR2 is FQGNSA. The CDR3 runs to 16 residues. The full variable domain, its missing parts supplied by reference TRBV7-2 and TRBJ2-5, is GAGVSQSPSNKVTEKGKDVELRCDPISGHTALYWYRQSLGQGLEFLIYFQGNSAPDKSGLPSDRFSAERTGGSVSTLTIQRTQQEDSAVYLCASSPQGTSGAGTQYFGPGTRLLVL.

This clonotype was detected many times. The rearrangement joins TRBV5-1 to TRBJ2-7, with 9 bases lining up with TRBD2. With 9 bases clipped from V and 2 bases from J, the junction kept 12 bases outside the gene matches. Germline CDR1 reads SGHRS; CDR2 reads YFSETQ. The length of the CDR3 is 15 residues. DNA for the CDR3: TGCGCCACCCCAACTGGGGGACTAGCCCCCTACGAGCAGTACTTC. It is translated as CATPTGGLAPYEQYF.

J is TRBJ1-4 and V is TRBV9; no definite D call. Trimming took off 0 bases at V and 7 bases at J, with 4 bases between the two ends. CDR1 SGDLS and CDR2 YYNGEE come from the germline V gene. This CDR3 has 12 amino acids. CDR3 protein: CASSVEGEKLFF. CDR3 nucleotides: TGTGCCAGCAGCGTAGAGGGTGAAAAACTGTTTTTT.

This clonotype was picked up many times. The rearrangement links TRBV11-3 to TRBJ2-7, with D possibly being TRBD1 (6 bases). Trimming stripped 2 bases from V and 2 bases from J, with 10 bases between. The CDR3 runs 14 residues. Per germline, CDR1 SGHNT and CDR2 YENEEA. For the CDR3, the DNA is TGTGCCAGCAGCTTACGTGGGGGCACCTACGAGCAGTACTTC. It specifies CASSLRGGTYEQYF.

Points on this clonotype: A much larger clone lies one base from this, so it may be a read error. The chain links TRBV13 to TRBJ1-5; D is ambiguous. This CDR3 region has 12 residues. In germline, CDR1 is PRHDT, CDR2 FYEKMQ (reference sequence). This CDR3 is CTSSSVGQPQHF. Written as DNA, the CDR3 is TGTACCAGCAGCTCCGTGGGGCAGCCCCAGCATTTT.

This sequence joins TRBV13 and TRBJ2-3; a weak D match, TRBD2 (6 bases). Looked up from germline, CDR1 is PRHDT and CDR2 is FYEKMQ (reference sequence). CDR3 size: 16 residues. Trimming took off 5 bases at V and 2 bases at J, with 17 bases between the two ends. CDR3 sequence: CASSRMGLSVTDTQYF. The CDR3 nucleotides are TGTGCCAGCAGCAGGATGGGACTCTCGGTCACAGATACGCAGTATTTT.

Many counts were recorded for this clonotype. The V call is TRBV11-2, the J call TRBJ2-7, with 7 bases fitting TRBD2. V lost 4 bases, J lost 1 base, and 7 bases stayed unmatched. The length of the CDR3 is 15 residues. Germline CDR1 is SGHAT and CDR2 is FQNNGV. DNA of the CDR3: TGTGCCAGCAGCTCCCTCTGGGGGGGATCCTACGAGCAGTACTTC. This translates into CASSSLWGGSYEQYF.

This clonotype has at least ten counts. CDR3 protein: CASSIGVSGNTIYF. The CDR3 DNA follows: TGTGCCAGTAGTATTGGGGTCTCTGGAAACACCATATATTTT. The rearrangement joins TRBV19 to TRBJ1-3; D gene unclear. The CDR3 totals 14 residues. With 3 bases removed from V and 0 bases from J, the gap between germline ends came to 6 bases. Germline V gene data show CDR1 as LNHDA and CDR2 as SQIVND (reference sequence).

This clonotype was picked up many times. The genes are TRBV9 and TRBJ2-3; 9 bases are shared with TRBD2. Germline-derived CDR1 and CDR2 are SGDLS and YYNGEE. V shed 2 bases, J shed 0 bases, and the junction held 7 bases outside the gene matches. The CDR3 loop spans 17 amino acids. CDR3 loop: CASSVAASGTSTDTQYF. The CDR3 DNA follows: TGTGCCAGCAGCGTGGCAGCTAGCGGGACTAGCACAGATACGCAGTATTTT.

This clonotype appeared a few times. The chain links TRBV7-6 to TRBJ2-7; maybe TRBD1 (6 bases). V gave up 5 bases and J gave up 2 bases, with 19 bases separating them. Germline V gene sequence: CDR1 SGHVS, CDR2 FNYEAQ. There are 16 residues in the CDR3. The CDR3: CASSLQGFGTPYEQYF. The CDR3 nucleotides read TGTGCCAGCAGCCTCCAGGGGTTCGGAACCCCCTACGAGCAGTACTTC.

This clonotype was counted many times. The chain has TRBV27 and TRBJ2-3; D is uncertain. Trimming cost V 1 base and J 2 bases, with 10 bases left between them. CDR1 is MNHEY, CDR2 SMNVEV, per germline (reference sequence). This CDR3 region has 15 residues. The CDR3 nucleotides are TGTGCCAGCAGTTTATTTACGGGTCCCACAGATACGCAGTATTTT. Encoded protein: CASSLFTGPTDTQYF.

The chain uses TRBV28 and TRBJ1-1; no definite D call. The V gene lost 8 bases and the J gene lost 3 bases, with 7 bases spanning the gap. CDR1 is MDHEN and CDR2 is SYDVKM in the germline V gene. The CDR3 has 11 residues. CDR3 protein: CASRHDTEAFF. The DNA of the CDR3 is TGTGCCAGCCGCCACGACACTGAAGCTTTCTTT.

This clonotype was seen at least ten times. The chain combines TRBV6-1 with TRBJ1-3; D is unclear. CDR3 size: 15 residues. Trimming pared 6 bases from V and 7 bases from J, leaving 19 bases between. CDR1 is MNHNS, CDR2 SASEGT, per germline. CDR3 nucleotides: TGTGCCAGCAGAGACAACCGGGTCTTTGGGAACACCATATATTTT. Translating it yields CASRDNRVFGNTIYF.

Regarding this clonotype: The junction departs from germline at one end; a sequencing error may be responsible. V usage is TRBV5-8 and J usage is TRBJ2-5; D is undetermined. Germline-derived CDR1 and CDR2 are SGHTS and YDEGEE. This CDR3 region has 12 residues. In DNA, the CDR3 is TGTGCCAGCGGCTTGGGCAGAGAGACCCAGTACTTC. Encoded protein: CASGLGRETQYF.